The clone carrying this T cell receptor beta chain was observed many times. The antigen remains unidentified. One entry per CDR3 protein, called by TCRdb with MiXCR from the RACE reads. The table lists tens of thousands of distinct CDR3 sequences, over 8.5% of them singletons. This record belongs to a study of human T cells and chemical hapten exposure. Whole-study results and caveats: Following DPC sensitization, TCRs present above 1 in 1000 frequency showed no change. The presence of alopecia in the donors means their immune response may differ from healthy people's.

The CDR3 runs to 14 residues. V was clipped by 4 bases and J by 6 bases, with 14 bases between them. CDR1 is LGHNA and CDR2 is YNFKEQ in the germline V gene. Time point of the sample: patch test 1, 2 weeks after DPC sensitization. Treatment: therapeutic diphenylcyclopropenone sensitization with weekly scalp DPC. Sequencing started from total RNA isolated from unfractionated whole blood. The clonotype originates from a woman aged 45-59 years with alopecia areata. Some clones in this sample may be carry-over from other donors' samples. Sequences were derived from whole blood, sampled in connection with sensitization to the hapten diphenylcyclopropenone (DPC). This chain joins TRBV4-2 and TRBJ2-3; possible D gene TRBD2, 6 bases. This CDR3 is CASSREDRPDTQYF. The CDR3 coding sequence is TGTGCCAGCAGCCGGGAGGATAGGCCGGATACGCAGTATTTT.